The present TCR beta chain was sequenced within a study of blood T cell repertoires in COVID-19. The germline CDR1 and CDR2 sequences are SGHTA and FQGTGA. The CDR3 is 13 residues long. V was cut by 3 bases and J by 0 bases, with 6 bases left in between. The repertoire was sequenced with immunoSEQ multiplex PCR; TCRdb's copy has only in-frame clones and lacks some. Among just over 300,000 clones listed, around nine tenths were seen once. Participant age was about 18 to 100 years, and participants resided in 25 or so US areas. The recovered donors of Cohort 3 showed two negative PCRs, clearance, or symptom resolution.

Input material: PBMCs or T cells enriched from blood (not recorded which). This TCR was sampled from a woman in her forties who had recovered from COVID-19. This chain joins TRBV7-3 and TRBJ2-7; D not certain. CDR3 coding DNA: TGTGCCAGCAGCTTTACTAACTCCTACGAGCAGTACTTC. Protein product: CASSFTNSYEQYF. The full variable domain, completed using reference TRBV7-3 and TRBJ2-7, is GAGVSQTPSNKVTEKGKYVELRCDPISGHTALYWYRQSLGQGPEFLIYFQGTGAADDSGLPNDRFFAVRPEGSVSTLKIQRTERGDSAVYLCASSFTNSYEQYFGPGTRLTVT.